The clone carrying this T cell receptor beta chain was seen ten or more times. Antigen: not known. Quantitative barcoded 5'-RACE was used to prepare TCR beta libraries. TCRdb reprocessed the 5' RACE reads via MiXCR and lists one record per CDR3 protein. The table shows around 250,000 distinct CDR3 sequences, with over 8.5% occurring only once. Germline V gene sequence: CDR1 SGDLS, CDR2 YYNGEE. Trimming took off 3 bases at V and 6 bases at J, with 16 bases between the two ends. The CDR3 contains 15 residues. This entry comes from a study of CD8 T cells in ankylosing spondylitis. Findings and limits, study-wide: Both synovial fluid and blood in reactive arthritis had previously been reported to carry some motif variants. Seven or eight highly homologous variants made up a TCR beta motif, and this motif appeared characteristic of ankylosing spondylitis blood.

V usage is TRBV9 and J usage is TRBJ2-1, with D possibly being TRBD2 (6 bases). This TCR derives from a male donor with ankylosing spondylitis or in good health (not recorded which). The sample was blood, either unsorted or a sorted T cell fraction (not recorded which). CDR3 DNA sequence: TGTGCCAGCAGCGGCGGGTGGGTGACTAGCAATGAGCAGTTCTTC. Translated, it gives CASSGGWVTSNEQFF. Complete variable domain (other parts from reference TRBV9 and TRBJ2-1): DSGVTQTPKHLITATGQRVTLRCSPRSGDLSVYWYQQSLDQGLQFLIQYYNGEERAKGNILERFSAQQFPDLHSELNLSSLELGDSALYFCASSGGWVTSNEQFFGPGTRLTVL.